This T cell receptor beta chain was observed in a study of blood T cell repertoires in COVID-19 (dated by TCRdb to about 2020). About the investigation overall: The collaborator samples originated in the United States, Italy and Spain and spanned the acute and convalescent phases of COVID-19. Where HLA class I and class II types were available, the types were taken from metadata supplied by the sample provider, not from assay-based typing. Sample metadata almost always included a de-identified subject ID, COVID-19 status, age in years and sex. A freely available public database, intended as a resource for researchers studying the immune response to SARS-CoV-2, is where the repertoires were released. The samples were drawn from the first 160 participants of the ongoing ImmuneRACE study and from some 1,300 subjects provided by 6 global collaborators. The material from the prospective study consisted of cDNA or gDNA derived from T cells, B-cell-depleted T cells, or PBMCs. Deeply sampled blood TCRbeta repertoires from subjects exposed to, actively infected with, or recovered from COVID-19 were included in the dataset.

Points on this clone: Its antigen remains unidentified. No base quality information exists; no much larger clone differs at one position.

General findings and caveats noted by the study authors: Clinical and demographic metadata were provided uncurated, with the amount varying by source and participant.

Each collaborating institution followed its own protocols to collect whole blood in K2EDTA tubes. For TCRbeta analysis, collaborator samples were shipped as frozen whole blood, as isolated PBMCs, or as DNA extracted from either sample type. The CDR3 runs 11 amino acids, cysteine and phenylalanine included. Only the CDR3 region is kept as DNA, spanning 33 bases read in frame from base 1. The germline V gene encodes CDR1 SGHAT and CDR2 FQNNGV. Trimming at the junction amounts to 2 bases on V and 6 bases on J, and the germline ends lie 4 bases apart. The immunoSEQ Assay, a bias-controlled multiplex PCR, was used to amplify TCRbeta CDR3 regions from genomic DNA. As for the original processing: Within the assay, amplification of reference gene primers was used to estimate how many nucleated cells each sample contained. Sequence reads were collapsed and filtered to measure the absolute abundance of every unique TCRbeta CDR3 rearrangement. For each sample, productive Simpson clonality was calculated by taking the square root of Simpson's diversity index across productive rearrangements. The immuneACCESS repertoire file appears here via TCRdb, limited to in-frame rearrangements. These files lack a portion of the clones; in checked studies, under half of the deficit traces to unresolved V genes, and the cause of the others is not known. The V and J calls and clone size come from that table; D and trimming were worked out from the DNA. Across this sample there are under 95,000 clones, with around 87% seen only once. The top ten clonotypes cover around 5.3% of the sample.

Input material: peripheral blood. The rearranged chain carries TRBV11-2 and TRBJ1-2; the D gene lacks a confident call. The origin of this receptor is a middle-aged man with acute or convalescent COVID-19. The sequenced DNA: TGTGCCAGCAGCTTACTCCATGGCTACACCTTC. It is translated as CASSLLHGYTF.